This record covers a single T cell receptor beta chain. The same CDR3 can be traced to other DNA sequences in this sample. CDR1 MNHNS and CDR2 SASEGT come from the germline V gene. The CDR3 sequence is 14 residues long. The V and J ends lost 1 base and 4 bases, in that order; junction bases with no gene match: 1. The data belong to a study of blood T cell repertoires in COVID-19. As for the study in general: Sources were T cells, B-cell-depleted T cells, or PBMCs; the material itself was cDNA or gDNA.

Source study methods: Scientists estimated how many nucleated cells there were by amplifying reference gene primers. Generated by immunoSEQ multiplex PCR, the TCRdb table keeps only in-frame clones and is missing some. The V and J calls and clone size were taken over from that table, and D and trimming were inferred from the DNA. The sample lists around 250,000 clones; about 85% were seen once. This sequence was found in a young man who had recovered from COVID-19. The chain joins TRBV6-1 to TRBJ1-1, with 9 nucleotides matching TRBD1. The sample consisted of peripheral blood. CDR3 sequence reads: CASSEGQGGTEAFF. In nucleotides, the CDR3 is TGTGCCAGCAGTGAAGGACAGGGGGGCACTGAAGCTTTCTTT.